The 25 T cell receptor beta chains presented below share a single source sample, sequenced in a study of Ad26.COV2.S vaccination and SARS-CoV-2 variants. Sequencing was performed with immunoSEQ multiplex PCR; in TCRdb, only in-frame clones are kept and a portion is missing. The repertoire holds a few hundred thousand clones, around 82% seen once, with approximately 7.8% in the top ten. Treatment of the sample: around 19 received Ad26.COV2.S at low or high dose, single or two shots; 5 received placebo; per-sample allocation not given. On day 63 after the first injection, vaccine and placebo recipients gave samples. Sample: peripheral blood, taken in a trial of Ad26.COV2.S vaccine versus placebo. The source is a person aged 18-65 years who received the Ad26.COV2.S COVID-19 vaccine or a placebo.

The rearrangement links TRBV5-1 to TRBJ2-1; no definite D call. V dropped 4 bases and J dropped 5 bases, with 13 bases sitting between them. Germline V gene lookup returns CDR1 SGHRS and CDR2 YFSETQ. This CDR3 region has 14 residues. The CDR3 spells CASSPSRTHNEQFF. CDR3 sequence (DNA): TGCGCCAGCAGCCCCTCACGTACCCACAATGAGCAGTTCTTC.

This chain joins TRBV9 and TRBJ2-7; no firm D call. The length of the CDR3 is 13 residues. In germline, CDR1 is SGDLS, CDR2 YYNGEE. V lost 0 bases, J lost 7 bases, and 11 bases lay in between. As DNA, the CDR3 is TGTGCCAGCAGCGTAGACGGGTTATGGGAGCAGTACTTC. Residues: CASSVDGLWEQYF.

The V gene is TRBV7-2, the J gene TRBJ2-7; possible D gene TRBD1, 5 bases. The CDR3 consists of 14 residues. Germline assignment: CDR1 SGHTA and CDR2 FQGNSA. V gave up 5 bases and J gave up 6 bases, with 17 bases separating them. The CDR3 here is CASSPRQGTTEQYF. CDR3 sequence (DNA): TGTGCCAGCAGCCCCCGGCAGGGAACGACCGAGCAGTACTTC.

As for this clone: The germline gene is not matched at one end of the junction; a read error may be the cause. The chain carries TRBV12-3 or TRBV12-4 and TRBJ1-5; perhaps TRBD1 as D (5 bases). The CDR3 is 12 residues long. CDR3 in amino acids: CASSLGTLAQHF. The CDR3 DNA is TGTGCCAGCAGCTTAGGGACCCTGGCCCAGCATTTT.

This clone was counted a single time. In nucleotides, the CDR3 is TGTGCCAGCAGCTTATGGGGACAGGGAACCTACGAGCAGTACTTC. It yields the protein CASSLWGQGTYEQYF. The chain links TRBV7-9 to TRBJ2-7; 9 nucleotides match TRBD1. This CDR3 is 15 amino acids long. CDR1 SEHNR and CDR2 FQNEAQ come from the germline V gene (reference sequence). V gave up 2 bases and J gave up 2 bases; unmatched junction bases: 4.

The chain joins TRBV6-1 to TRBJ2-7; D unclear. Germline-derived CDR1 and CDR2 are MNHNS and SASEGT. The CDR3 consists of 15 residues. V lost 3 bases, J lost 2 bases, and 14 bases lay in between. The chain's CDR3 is CASSEVLTGAYEQYF. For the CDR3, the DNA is TGTGCCAGCAGTGAGGTTCTCACCGGCGCCTACGAGCAGTACTTC.

CDR3 region: CASSPGPREETQYF. The DNA for the CDR3 is TGCGCCAGCAGCCCCGGACCCAGGGAGGAGACCCAGTACTTC. The gene calls are TRBV5-1 and TRBJ2-5; D tentatively fits TRBD1 or TRBD2 (5 bases each). CDR3 size: 14 residues. V shed 4 bases and J shed 5 bases, with 15 bases lying between them. CDR1 and CDR2 from the germline V gene are SGHRS and YFSETQ.

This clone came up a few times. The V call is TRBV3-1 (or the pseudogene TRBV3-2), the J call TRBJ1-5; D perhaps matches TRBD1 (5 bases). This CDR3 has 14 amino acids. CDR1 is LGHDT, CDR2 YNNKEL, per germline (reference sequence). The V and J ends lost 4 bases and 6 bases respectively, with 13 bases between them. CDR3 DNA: TGTGCCAGCAGCCTACAGGTTTTCGGTCAGCCCCAGCATTTT. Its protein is CASSLQVFGQPQHF.

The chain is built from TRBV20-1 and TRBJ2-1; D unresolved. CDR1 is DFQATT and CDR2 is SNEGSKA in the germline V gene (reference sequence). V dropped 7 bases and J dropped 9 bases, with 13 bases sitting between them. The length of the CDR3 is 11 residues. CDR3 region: CSGRARSEQFF. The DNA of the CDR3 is TGCAGTGGCAGAGCCCGCAGTGAGCAGTTCTTC.

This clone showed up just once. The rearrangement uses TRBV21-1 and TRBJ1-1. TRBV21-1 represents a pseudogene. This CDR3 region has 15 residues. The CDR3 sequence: CASSNPAAPNTEAFF. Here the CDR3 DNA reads TGTGCCAGCAGCAATCCGGCAGCCCCGAACACTGAAGCTTTCTTT.

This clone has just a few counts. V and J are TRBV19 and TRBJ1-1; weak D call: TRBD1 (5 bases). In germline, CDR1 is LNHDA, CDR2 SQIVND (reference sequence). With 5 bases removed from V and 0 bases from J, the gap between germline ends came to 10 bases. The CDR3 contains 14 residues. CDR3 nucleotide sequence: TGTGCCAGTAGTTTGAGGACACTGAACACTGAAGCTTTCTTT. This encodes CASSLRTLNTEAFF.

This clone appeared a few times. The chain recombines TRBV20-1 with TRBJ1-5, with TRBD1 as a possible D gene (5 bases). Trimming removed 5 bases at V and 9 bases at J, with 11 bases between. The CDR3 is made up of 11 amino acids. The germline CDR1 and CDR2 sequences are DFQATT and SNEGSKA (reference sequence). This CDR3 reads CSAGLRGPQHF. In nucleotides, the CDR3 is TGCAGTGCTGGATTAAGGGGGCCCCAGCATTTT.

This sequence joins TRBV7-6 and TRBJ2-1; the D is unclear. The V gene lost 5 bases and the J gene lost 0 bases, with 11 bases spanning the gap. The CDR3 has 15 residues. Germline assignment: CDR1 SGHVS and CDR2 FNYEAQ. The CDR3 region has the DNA TGTGCCAGCAGCCCGACCGGCGGCTCCTACAATGAGCAGTTCTTC. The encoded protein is CASSPTGGSYNEQFF.

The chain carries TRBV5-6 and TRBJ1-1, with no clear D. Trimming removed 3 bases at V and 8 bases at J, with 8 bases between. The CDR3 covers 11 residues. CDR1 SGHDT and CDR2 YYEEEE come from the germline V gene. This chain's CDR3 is CASSYSTEAFF. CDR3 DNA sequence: TGTGCCAGCAGCTATTCGACAGAAGCTTTCTTT.

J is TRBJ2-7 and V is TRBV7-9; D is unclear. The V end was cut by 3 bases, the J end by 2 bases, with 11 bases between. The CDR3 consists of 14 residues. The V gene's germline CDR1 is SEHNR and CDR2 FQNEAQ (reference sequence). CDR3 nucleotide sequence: TGTGCCAGCAGCTTTCAGGACCAAACCTACGAGCAGTACTTC. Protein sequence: CASSFQDQTYEQYF.

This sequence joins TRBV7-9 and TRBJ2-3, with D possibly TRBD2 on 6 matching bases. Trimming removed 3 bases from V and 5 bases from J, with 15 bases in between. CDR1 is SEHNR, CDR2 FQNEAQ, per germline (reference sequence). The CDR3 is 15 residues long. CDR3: CASSFRSGLGDTQYF. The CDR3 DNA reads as TGTGCCAGCAGCTTCCGTAGCGGTCTAGGAGATACGCAGTATTTT.

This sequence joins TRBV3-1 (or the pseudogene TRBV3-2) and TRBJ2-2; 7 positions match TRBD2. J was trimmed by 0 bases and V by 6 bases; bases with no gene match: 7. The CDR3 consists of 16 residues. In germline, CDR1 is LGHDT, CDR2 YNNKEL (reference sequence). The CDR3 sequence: CASSRLGRANTGELFF. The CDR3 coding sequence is TGTGCCAGCAGTAGGCTAGGGAGGGCGAACACCGGGGAGCTGTTTTTT.

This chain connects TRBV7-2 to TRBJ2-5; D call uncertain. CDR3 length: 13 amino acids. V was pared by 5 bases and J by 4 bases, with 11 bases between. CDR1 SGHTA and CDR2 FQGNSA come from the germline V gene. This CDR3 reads CASSRDNPETQYF. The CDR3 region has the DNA TGTGCCAGCAGCCGCGACAACCCAGAGACCCAGTACTTC.

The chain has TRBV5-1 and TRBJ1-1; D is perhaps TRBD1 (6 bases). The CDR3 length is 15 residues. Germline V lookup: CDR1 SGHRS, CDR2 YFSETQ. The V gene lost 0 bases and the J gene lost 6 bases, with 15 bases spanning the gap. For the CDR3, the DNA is TGCGCCAGCAGCTTGGCCGGCGGGGGCAGCGCTGAAGCTTTCTTT. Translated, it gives CASSLAGGGSAEAFF.

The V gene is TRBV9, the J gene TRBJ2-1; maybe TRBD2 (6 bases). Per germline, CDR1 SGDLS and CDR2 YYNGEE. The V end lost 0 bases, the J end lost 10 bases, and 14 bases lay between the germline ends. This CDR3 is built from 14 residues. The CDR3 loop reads CASSVAGGLGEQFF. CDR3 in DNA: TGTGCCAGCAGCGTAGCTGGAGGGCTGGGAGAGCAGTTCTTC.

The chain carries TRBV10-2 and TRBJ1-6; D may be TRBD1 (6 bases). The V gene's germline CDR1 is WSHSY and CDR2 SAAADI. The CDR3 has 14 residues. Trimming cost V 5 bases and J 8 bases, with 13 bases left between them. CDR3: CASSKADRHSPLHF. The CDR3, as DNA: TGCGCCAGCAGTAAAGCGGACAGACATTCACCCCTCCACTTT.

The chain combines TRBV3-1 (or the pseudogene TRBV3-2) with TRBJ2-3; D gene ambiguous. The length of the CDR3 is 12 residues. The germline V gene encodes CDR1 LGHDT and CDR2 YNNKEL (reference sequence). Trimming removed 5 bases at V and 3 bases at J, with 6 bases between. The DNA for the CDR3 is TGTGCCAGCAGCTCATTAACAGATACGCAGTATTTT. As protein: CASSSLTDTQYF.

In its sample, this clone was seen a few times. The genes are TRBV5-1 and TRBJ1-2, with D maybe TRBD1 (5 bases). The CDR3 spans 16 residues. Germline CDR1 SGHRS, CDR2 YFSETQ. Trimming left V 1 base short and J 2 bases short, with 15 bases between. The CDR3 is CASSLITLQVNYGYTF. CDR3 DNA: TGCGCCAGCAGCTTGATTACATTACAGGTCAACTATGGCTACACCTTC. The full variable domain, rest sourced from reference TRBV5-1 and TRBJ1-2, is KAGVTQTPRYLIKTRGQQVTLSCSPISGHRSVSWYQQTPGQGLQFLFEYFSETQRNKGNFPGRFSGRQFSNSRSEMNVSTLELGDSALYLCASSLITLQVNYGYTFGSGTRLTVV.

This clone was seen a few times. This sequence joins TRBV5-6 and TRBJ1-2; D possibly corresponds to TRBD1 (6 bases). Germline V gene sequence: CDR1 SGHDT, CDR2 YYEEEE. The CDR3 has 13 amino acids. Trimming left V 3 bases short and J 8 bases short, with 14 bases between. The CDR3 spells CASSSQGMDGYTF. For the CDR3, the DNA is TGTGCCAGCAGCTCCCAGGGGATGGACGGCTACACCTTC.

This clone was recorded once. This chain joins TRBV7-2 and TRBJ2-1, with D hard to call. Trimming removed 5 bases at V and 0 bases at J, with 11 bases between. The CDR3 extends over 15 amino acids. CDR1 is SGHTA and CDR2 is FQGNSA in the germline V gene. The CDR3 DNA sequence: TGTGCCAGCAGCACGGCACGGAGCTCCTACAATGAGCAGTTCTTC. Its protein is CASSTARSSYNEQFF.